These 18 T cell receptor beta chains originate from one sample sequenced in a study of cytotoxic CD8 clonotypes in ibrutinib-treated CLL. Repertoires were generated with immunoSEQ multiplex PCR, while TCRdb's copy carries only in-frame clones and drops some. The data show about 140,000 clones, about 72% seen once. Source: PBMCs, taken after 12 months of ibrutinib treatment. The origin of the receptors is a human donor with chronic lymphocytic leukemia.

V gene TRBV27 combines with J gene TRBJ2-3, with 9 bases lining up with TRBD1. This CDR3 region has 14 residues. Germline loops: CDR1 MNHEY, CDR2 SMNVEV (reference sequence). The trim removed 4 bases at V and 5 bases at J, leaving 4 bases unmatched. CDR3 loop: CASSSTGGVDTQYF. CDR3 DNA sequence: TGTGCCAGCAGTTCGACAGGGGGGGTAGATACGCAGTATTTT.

The chain joins TRBV7-9 to TRBJ1-6; 12 positions match TRBD1. CDR3 size: 15 residues. Germline lookup yields CDR1 SEHNR and CDR2 FQNEAQ (reference sequence). The V and J ends lost 3 bases and 9 bases, in that order; junction bases with no gene match: 3. In nucleotides, the CDR3 is TGTGCCAGCAGCTTGGGACAGGGGGCAGGTTCACCCCTCCACTTT. This sequence encodes CASSLGQGAGSPLHF.

This clone was detected a few times. The DNA is omitted, as the CDR3 cannot be located on it reliably, and the CDR3 follows TCRdb's listing. V gene TRBV28 combines with J gene TRBJ2-4. Both ends counted, the CDR3 spans 14 residues. Germline-derived CDR1 and CDR2 are MDHEN and SYDVKM. The CDR3 is CASSFLAGRNIQYF.

The V and J genes are TRBV27 and TRBJ2-3; D is unresolved. CDR3 length: 13 amino acids. V was shortened by 2 bases and J by 2 bases, with 5 bases between the two germline ends. CDR1 is MNHEY and CDR2 is SMNVEV in the germline V gene (reference sequence). The CDR3 coding sequence is TGTGCCAGCAGTTTACACCTCACAGATACGCAGTATTTT. Amino acid sequence: CASSLHLTDTQYF.

This sequence joins TRBV7-9 and TRBJ2-5; D may be TRBD2 (5 bases). The length of the CDR3 is 14 residues. Trimming took 1 base from V and 5 from J, leaving 11 bases between them. The germline V gene encodes CDR1 SEHNR and CDR2 FQNEAQ (reference sequence). This chain's CDR3 is CASSLGLAWETQYF. As DNA, the CDR3 is TGTGCCAGCAGCTTAGGGCTAGCCTGGGAGACCCAGTACTTC.

This rearrangement joins TRBV5-8 to TRBJ1-6; D perhaps matches TRBD1 (5 bases). The CDR3 totals 18 residues. Germline V gene data show CDR1 as SGHTS and CDR2 as YDEGEE. Trimming cost V 0 bases and J 0 bases, with 13 bases left between them. DNA of the CDR3: TGTGCCAGCAGCTTGGTGCTGGCAGACAGCTCCTATAATTCACCCCTCCACTTT. Its protein product is CASSLVLADSSYNSPLHF.

V gene TRBV6-4 combines with J gene TRBJ2-1; maybe TRBD1 (6 bases). V lost 6 bases, J lost 9 bases, and 9 bases lay in between. The CDR3 is 11 amino acids. Looked up from germline, CDR1 is MRHNA and CDR2 is SNTAGT. The CDR3 sequence is CASRGRGEQFF. The CDR3, as DNA: TGTGCCAGCAGGGGCAGGGGTGAGCAGTTCTTC.

The table lists this clone with a count of one. The V and J genes are TRBV11-3 and TRBJ2-7, with TRBD1 as a possible D gene (6 bases). Germline V gene data show CDR1 as SGHNT and CDR2 as YENEEA. CDR3 length equals 14 residues. V shed 2 bases and J shed 6 bases, with 14 bases lying between them. CDR3 residues: CASSLPLQGSEQYF. The DNA for the CDR3 is TGTGCCAGCAGCTTACCCTTACAGGGTTCCGAGCAGTACTTC.

Here the CDR3 DNA reads TGTGCCAGTACCTCAATTGGGATTTCGGGGGCACCCTCCGGGGGCACCATATATTTT. Its translation is CASTSIGISGAPSGGTIYF. The chain joins TRBV19 to TRBJ1-3, with D possibly being TRBD1 (6 bases). This CDR3 has 19 residues. The germline V gene has CDR1 LNHDA and CDR2 SQIVND (reference sequence). Trimming removed 7 bases at V and 9 bases at J, with 34 bases between.

This clone showed up just once. V is TRBV11-2 and J is TRBJ2-5; 9 positions agree with TRBD2. The CDR3 spans 18 residues. Per the germline V gene, CDR1 is SGHAT and CDR2 is FQNNGV. Trimming at V came to 5 bases and at J to 1 base, leaving 14 bases not matched to a gene. Here the CDR3 reads CASSPGASGTGGQETQYF. The DNA of the CDR3 is TGTGCCAGCAGCCCAGGGGCTAGCGGGACTGGGGGCCAAGAGACCCAGTACTTC.

The chain employs TRBV7-2 and TRBJ2-3; TRBD2 matches 9 bases. Losses at the gene ends were 2 bases for V and 2 bases for J; bases not matched to a gene: 5. Germline assignment: CDR1 SGHTA and CDR2 FQGNSA. This CDR3 has 16 residues. The CDR3 reads CASSLLAGAPTDTQYF. DNA for the CDR3: TGTGCCAGCAGCTTATTAGCGGGAGCCCCCACAGATACGCAGTATTTT.

The V and J genes are TRBV30 and TRBJ2-3, with TRBD2 as a possible D gene (6 bases). V lost 0 bases and J lost 8, with 12 bases in between. The CDR3 totals 13 residues. Germline lookup yields CDR1 GTSNPN and CDR2 SVGIG (reference sequence). The CDR3 nucleotides are TGTGCCTGGAGTGTTGGACCGGGGGTTACGCAGTATTTT. This translates into CAWSVGPGVTQYF.

This clone was found a few times. J is TRBJ1-2 and V is TRBV28; D may be TRBD1 (6 bases). V gave up 6 bases and J gave up 3 bases, with 11 bases separating them. The CDR3 totals 13 residues. Germline V CDR1 and CDR2: MDHEN, SYDVKM. The CDR3 reads CASSLQGDYGYTF. CDR3 nucleotide sequence: TGTGCCAGCAGCTTACAGGGTGACTATGGCTACACCTTC.

V usage is TRBV28 and J usage is TRBJ1-5, with D hard to call. The germline gives CDR1 MDHEN, CDR2 SYDVKM. The V and J ends lost 8 bases and 2 bases respectively, with 10 bases between them. CDR3 length: 13 residues. The DNA for the CDR3 is TGTGCCAGCGGGTTTAATGGCAATCAGCCCCAGCATTTT. Its translation: CASGFNGNQPQHF.

The genes are TRBV15 and TRBJ1-3; D call uncertain. The V gene's germline CDR1 is LNHNV and CDR2 YYDKDF (reference sequence). V was trimmed by 3 bases and J by 3 bases, leaving 9 bases between them. The CDR3 has 14 residues. The CDR3 DNA reads as TGTGCCACCAGCAGTTCGGTTGTTGGAAACACCATATATTTT. It translates to CATSSSVVGNTIYF.

The chain uses TRBV5-6 and TRBJ1-1; D not resolved. This CDR3 is built from 13 residues. Germline V gene sequence: CDR1 SGHDT, CDR2 YYEEEE. Trimming pared 2 bases from V and 9 bases from J, leaving 14 bases between. The CDR3 reads CASSFGGLSQAFF. CDR3 nucleotides: TGTGCCAGCAGCTTTGGAGGTCTTAGCCAAGCTTTCTTT.

The genes are TRBV6-5 and TRBJ1-1; D call uncertain. Germline CDR1 is MNHEY and CDR2 is SVGAGI. V was pared by 2 bases and J by 0 bases, with 7 bases between. There are 14 residues in the CDR3. CDR3 bases: TGTGCCAGCAGTTACCGACACTTGAACACTGAAGCTTTCTTT. Protein sequence: CASSYRHLNTEAFF.

The CDR3 loop reads CASSPSLGGSNEKLFF. For the CDR3, the DNA is TGTGCCAGCAGTCCCTCTTTAGGGGGCAGTAATGAAAAACTGTTTTTT. V is TRBV28 and J is TRBJ1-4; TRBD1 matches at 7 bases. The germline gives CDR1 MDHEN, CDR2 SYDVKM. The CDR3 is 16 amino acids. The V and J ends lost 5 bases and 4 bases, in that order; junction bases with no gene match: 10.